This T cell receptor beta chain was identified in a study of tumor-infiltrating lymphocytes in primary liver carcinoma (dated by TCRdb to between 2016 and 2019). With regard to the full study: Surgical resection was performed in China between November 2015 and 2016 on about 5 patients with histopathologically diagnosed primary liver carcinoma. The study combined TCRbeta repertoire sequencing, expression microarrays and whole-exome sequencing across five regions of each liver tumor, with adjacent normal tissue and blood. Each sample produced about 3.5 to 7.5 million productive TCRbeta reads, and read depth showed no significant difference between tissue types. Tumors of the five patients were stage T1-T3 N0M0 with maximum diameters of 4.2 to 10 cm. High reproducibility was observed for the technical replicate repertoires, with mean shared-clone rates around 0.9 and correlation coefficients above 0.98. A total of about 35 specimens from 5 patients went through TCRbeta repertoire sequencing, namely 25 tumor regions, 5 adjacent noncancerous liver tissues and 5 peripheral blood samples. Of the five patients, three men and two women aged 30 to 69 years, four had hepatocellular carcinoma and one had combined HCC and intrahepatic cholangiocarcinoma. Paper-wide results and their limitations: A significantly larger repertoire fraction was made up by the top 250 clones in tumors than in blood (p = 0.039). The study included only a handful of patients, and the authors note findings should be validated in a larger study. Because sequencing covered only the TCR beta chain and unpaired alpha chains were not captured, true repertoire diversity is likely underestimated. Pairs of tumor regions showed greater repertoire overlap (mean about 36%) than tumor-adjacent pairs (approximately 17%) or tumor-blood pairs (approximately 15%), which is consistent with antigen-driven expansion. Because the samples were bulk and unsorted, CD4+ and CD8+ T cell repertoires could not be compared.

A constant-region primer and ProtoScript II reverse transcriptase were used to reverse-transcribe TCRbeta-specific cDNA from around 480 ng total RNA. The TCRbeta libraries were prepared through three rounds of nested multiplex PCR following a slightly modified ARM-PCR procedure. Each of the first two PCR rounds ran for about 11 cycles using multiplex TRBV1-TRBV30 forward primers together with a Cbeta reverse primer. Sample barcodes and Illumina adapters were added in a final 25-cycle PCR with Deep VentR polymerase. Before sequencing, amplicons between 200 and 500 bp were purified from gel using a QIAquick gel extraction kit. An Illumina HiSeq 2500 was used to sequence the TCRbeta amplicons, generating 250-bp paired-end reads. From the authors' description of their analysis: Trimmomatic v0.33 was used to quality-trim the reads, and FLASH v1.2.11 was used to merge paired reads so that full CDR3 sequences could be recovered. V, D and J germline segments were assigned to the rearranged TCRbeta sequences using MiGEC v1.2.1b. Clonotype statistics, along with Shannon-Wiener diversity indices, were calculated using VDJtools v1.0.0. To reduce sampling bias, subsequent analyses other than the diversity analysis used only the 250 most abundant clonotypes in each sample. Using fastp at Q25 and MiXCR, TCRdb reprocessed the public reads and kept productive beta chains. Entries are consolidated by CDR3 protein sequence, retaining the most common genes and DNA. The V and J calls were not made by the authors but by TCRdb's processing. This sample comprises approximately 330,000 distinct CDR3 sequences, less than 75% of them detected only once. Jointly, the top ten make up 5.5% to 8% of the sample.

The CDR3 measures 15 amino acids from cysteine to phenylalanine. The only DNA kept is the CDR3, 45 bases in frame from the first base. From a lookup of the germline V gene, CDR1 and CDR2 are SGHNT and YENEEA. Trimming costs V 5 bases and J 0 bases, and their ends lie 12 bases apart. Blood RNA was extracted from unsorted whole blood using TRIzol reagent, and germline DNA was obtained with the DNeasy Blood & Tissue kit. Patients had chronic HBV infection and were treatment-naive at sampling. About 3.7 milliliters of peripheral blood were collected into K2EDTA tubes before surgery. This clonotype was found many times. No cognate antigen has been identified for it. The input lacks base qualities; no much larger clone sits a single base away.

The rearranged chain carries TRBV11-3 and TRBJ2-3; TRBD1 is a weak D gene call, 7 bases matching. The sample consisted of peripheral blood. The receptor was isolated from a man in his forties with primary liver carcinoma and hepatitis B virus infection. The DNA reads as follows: TGTGCCAGCAGCCTAGGAGGGGGCAGCACAGATACGCAGTATTTT. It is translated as CASSLGGGSTDTQYF.